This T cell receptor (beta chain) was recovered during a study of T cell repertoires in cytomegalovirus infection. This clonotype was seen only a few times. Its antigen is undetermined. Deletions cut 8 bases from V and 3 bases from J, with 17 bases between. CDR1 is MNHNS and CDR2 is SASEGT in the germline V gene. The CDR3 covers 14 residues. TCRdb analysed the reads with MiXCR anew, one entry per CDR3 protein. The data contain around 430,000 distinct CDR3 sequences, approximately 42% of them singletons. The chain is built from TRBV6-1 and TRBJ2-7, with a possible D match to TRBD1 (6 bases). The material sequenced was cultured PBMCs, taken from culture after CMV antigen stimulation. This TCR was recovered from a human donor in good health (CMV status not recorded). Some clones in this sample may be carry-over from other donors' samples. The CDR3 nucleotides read TGTGCCAGCGGAACTGAGGGGGTCTACTACGAGCAGTACTTC. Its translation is CASGTEGVYYEQYF.